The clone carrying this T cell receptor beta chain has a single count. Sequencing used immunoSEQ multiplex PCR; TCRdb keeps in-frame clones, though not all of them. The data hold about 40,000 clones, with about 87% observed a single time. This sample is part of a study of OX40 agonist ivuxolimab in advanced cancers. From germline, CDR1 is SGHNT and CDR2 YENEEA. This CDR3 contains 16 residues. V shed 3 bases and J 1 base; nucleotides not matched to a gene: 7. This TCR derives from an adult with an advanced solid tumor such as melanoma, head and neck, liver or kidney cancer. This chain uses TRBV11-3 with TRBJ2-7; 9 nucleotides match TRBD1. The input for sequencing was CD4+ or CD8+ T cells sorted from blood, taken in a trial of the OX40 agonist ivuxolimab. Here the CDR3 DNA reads TGTGCCAGCAGCTTCCCCCCGGGACAGGGTTCCTACGAGCAGTACTTC. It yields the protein CASSFPPGQGSYEQYF.